This T cell receptor beta chain stems from a study of T-cell memory formation after mild COVID-19. V was trimmed by 6 bases and J by 5 bases, leaving 16 bases between them. The CDR3 totals 14 residues. CDR1 is MNHEY, CDR2 SMNVEV, per germline (reference sequence). TCRdb recomputed calls from the 5' RACE reads with MiXCR, one row per CDR3 protein. Of around 250,000 distinct CDR3 sequences listed, 15% to 20% are singletons. This clonotype showed up many times. J is TRBJ2-5 and V is TRBV27; D is possibly TRBD2 (6 bases). The sequenced sample was PBMCs or a T cell subset sorted from them (not recorded which). This TCR derives from a man younger than 35 who had mild COVID-19 (a few samples of this study predate the infection). Cell type and time point are not known. CDR3 DNA: TGTGCCAGCAGCCCCTGGGGGGAGCCGGAGACCCAGTACTTC. This sequence encodes CASSPWGEPETQYF.